This entry lists 20 T cell receptor beta chains sequenced from one sample in a study of blood T cells in healthy people across ages. Then a second PCR, running roughly 6 to 12 cycles, was carried out with a sample-barcoded 5' primer and a J-beta primer mix. TCRdb processed the 5' RACE reads anew with MiXCR; each CDR3 protein has one entry. This sample has 700,000 to 900,000 distinct CDR3 sequences, with 20% to 30% found just once. The sample was also linked to a second study, of T cells of mothers and their children.

The sequenced material came from blood. Every receptor here comes from a boy younger than 18 in good health.

V gene TRBV5-1 combines with J gene TRBJ2-1, with D possibly matching TRBD2 (5 bases). This CDR3 contains 13 residues. Germline CDR1 is SGHRS and CDR2 is YFSETQ. V shed 3 bases and J shed 8 bases, with 12 bases lying between them. The CDR3 protein is CASSSDAGDEQFF. The CDR3 coding sequence is TGCGCCAGCAGCTCAGACGCGGGCGATGAGCAGTTCTTC.

V is TRBV4-1 and J is TRBJ1-6; D is ambiguous. V was pared by 4 bases and J by 5 bases, with 15 bases between. Germline V CDR1 and CDR2: MGHRA, YSYEKL. This CDR3 spans 16 amino acids. CDR3 amino acids: CASSRAPGANNSPLHF. In nucleotides, the CDR3 is TGCGCCAGCAGCCGAGCACCGGGCGCCAATAATTCACCCCTCCACTTT.

This rearrangement joins TRBV4-1 to TRBJ2-5; 7 bases are a match to TRBD2. The J call may be faulty, since TRBJ2-1 better matches the DNA end. CDR1 is MGHRA and CDR2 is YSYEKL in the germline V gene. CDR3 size: 13 residues. Here the CDR3 DNA reads TGCGCCAGCAGCCCTCCGCGGGGGAATGAGCAGTTCTTC. Translated: CASSPPRGNEQFF.

The genes are TRBV5-1 and TRBJ2-1, with D perhaps TRBD1 (6 bases). This CDR3 has 15 amino acids. V shed 0 bases and J shed 3 bases, with 10 bases lying between them. Germline V gene sequence: CDR1 SGHRS, CDR2 YFSETQ. In DNA, the CDR3 is TGCGCCAGCAGCTTGGAAGGACAGAGCTACAATGAGCAGTTCTTC. Protein: CASSLEGQSYNEQFF.

V and J are TRBV11-2 and TRBJ2-5; the D gene is possibly TRBD1 (6 bases). Gene TRBJ2-7 matches the end of the DNA better, so the J call may be wrong. Germline V gene data show CDR1 as SGHAT and CDR2 as FQNNGV. This CDR3 is built from 13 residues. CDR3 sequence reads: CASSSGHNYEQYF. The CDR3 DNA reads TGTGCCAGCAGCTCGGGACATAACTACGAGCAGTACTTC.

CDR3 amino acids: CASRRGYEKLFF. CDR3 nucleotide sequence: TGTGCCAGCCGCCGGGGGTATGAAAAACTGTTTTTT. V is TRBV12-3 or TRBV12-4 and J is TRBJ1-4; maybe TRBD1 (5 bases). V shed 8 bases and J shed 6 bases, with 10 bases lying between them. This CDR3 is 12 amino acids long.

This clonotype turned up a few times. The chain recombines TRBV29-1 with TRBJ2-7; 14 positions match TRBD2. The ends lost 3 bases at V and 2 bases at J; junction bases unmatched: 12. Germline CDR1 SQVTM, CDR2 ANQGSEA. CDR3 length: 18 residues. CDR3: CSVEISAGLAGATYEQYF. The CDR3 coding sequence is TGCAGCGTTGAGATCTCCGCGGGACTAGCGGGGGCGACCTACGAGCAGTACTTC.

This clonotype appeared a few times. This chain connects TRBV5-1 to TRBJ2-1, with TRBD1 matching over 9 bases. The CDR3 has 17 residues. Germline V gene data show CDR1 as SGHRS and CDR2 as YFSETQ. With 0 bases clipped from V and 7 bases from J, the junction kept 11 bases outside the gene matches. The DNA of the CDR3 is TGCGCCAGCAGCTTGGCTCCCGGACAGGGGACCGGGAATGAGCAGTTCTTC. Its protein product is CASSLAPGQGTGNEQFF.

This rearrangement joins TRBV10-3 to TRBJ1-2; perhaps TRBD1 as D (6 bases). The ends were cut back, 6 bases at V and 4 bases at J, with 21 bases in the middle. The length of the CDR3 is 16 residues. The germline V gene has CDR1 ENHRY and CDR2 SYGVKD. The CDR3 nucleotides are TGTGCCATCAGCTCGACGAGGGGGGGGGACGGCTATGGCTACACCTTC. Its protein product is CAISSTRGGDGYGYTF.

This clonotype showed up many times. The V gene is TRBV29-1, the J gene TRBJ2-5, with 8 bases identical to TRBD1. The V gene's germline CDR1 is SQVTM and CDR2 ANQGSEA. The CDR3 consists of 15 residues. V dropped 2 bases and J dropped 4; count of bases not matched to a gene: 9. CDR3 protein: CSVEPRRQGTETQYF. For the CDR3, the DNA is TGCAGCGTTGAACCCCGAAGACAGGGGACAGAGACCCAGTACTTC. Combining the CDR3 with reference TRBV29-1 and TRBJ2-5 gives the whole variable domain SAVISQKPSRDICQRGTSLTIQCQVDSQVTMMFWYRQQPGQSLTLIATANQGSEATYESGFVIDKFPISRPNLTFSTLTVSNMSPEDSSIYLCSVEPRRQGTETQYFGPGTRLLVL.

This clonotype was found a few times. V usage is TRBV9 and J usage is TRBJ2-1, with 11 bases fitting TRBD2. Trimming removed 2 bases from V and 11 bases from J; junction bases left unmatched: 6. There are 14 residues in the CDR3. Germline loops: CDR1 SGDLS, CDR2 YYNGEE. The CDR3 region is CASSVLAGGGKQFF. In DNA form, the CDR3 reads TGTGCCAGCAGCGTCCTAGCGGGGGGAGGCAAGCAGTTCTTC.

This clonotype has just a few counts. CDR3 sequence: CARASRTQYF. In DNA, the CDR3 is TGTGCCAGGGCCTCAAGGACCCAGTACTTC. This chain joins TRBV14 and TRBJ2-5; no clear D. V was clipped by 9 bases and J by 7 bases, with 9 bases between them. The germline CDR1 and CDR2 sequences are SGHDN and FVKESK. The CDR3 is 10 residues long.

This chain joins TRBV6-5 and TRBJ1-2, with D maybe TRBD1 (5 bases). Trimming took 0 bases from V and 4 from J, leaving 12 bases between them. Germline V gene lookup returns CDR1 MNHEY and CDR2 SVGAGI. The CDR3 length is 15 residues. The CDR3 region is CASSYSNRPAYGYTF. Written as DNA, the CDR3 is TGTGCCAGCAGTTACTCGAACAGGCCGGCCTATGGCTACACCTTC.

This clonotype occurred a few times. The V and J genes are TRBV5-1 and TRBJ2-1; 10 bases are a match to TRBD2. CDR3 size: 16 residues. With 0 bases clipped from V and 6 bases from J, the junction kept 6 bases outside the gene matches. Looked up from germline, CDR1 is SGHRS and CDR2 is YFSETQ. DNA of the CDR3: TGCGCCAGCAGCTTGGCGAGCGGGGGGGTGTTCAATGAGCAGTTCTTC. It codes for CASSLASGGVFNEQFF.

The V call is TRBV7-2, the J call TRBJ1-6, with unresolved D. The CDR3 is 15 residues long. V lost 5 bases to trimming and J lost 8 bases, with 16 bases between them. CDR1 is SGHTA, CDR2 FQGNSA, per germline. Written as DNA, the CDR3 is TGTGCCAGCAGCCAGACCCTAGATAGAGATTCACCCCTCCACTTT. It specifies CASSQTLDRDSPLHF.

The sample holds a few counts of this clonotype. The chain joins TRBV6-1 to TRBJ2-7, with D perhaps TRBD1 (5 bases). CDR1 and CDR2 (germline): MNHNS, SASEGT. The length of the CDR3 is 13 residues. Trimming left V 1 base short and J 13 bases short, with 17 bases between. CDR3 bases: TGTGCCAGCAGTGAAGGTGGCAGGGTCGAGCCTTACTTC. Its translation is CASSEGGRVEPYF.

V usage is TRBV27 and J usage is TRBJ2-7, with D perhaps being TRBD1 or TRBD2 (5 bases each). The CDR3 has 14 amino acids. V gave up 9 bases and J gave up 0 bases, with 15 bases separating them. CDR1 is MNHEY and CDR2 is SMNVEV in the germline V gene (reference sequence). In nucleotides, the CDR3 is TGTGCCAGAGCCGGGACCGCCATCTCCTACGAGCAGTACTTC. Residues: CARAGTAISYEQYF.

This clonotype appeared a few times. J is TRBJ1-1 and V is TRBV19; no clear D gene. The CDR3 spans 13 residues. Germline V gene lookup returns CDR1 LNHDA and CDR2 SQIVND (reference sequence). V was pared by 8 bases and J by 5 bases, with 15 bases between. CDR3 DNA sequence: TGTGCCAGTTCGGAGCGGGGATGGACTGAAGCTTTCTTT. Translated, it gives CASSERGWTEAFF.

The chain is built from TRBV3-1 and TRBJ1-6, with D possibly TRBD1 on 5 matching bases. Germline lookup yields CDR1 LGHDT and CDR2 YNNKEL (reference sequence). CDR3 length equals 13 residues. V gave up 4 bases and J gave up 15 bases, with 16 bases separating them. CDR3 sequence reads: CASSPLDRGDLHF. CDR3 in DNA: TGTGCCAGCAGCCCCCTGGACCGGGGGGACCTCCACTTT.

The chain links TRBV12-3 or TRBV12-4 to TRBJ2-5, with a tentative D call TRBD2 (5 bases). The J call may be wrong; the DNA end is better matched by TRBJ2-1. This CDR3 has 14 residues. CDR3: CASAGIEDYNEQFF. As DNA, the CDR3 is TGTGCCAGCGCGGGCATAGAGGACTACAATGAGCAGTTCTTC.